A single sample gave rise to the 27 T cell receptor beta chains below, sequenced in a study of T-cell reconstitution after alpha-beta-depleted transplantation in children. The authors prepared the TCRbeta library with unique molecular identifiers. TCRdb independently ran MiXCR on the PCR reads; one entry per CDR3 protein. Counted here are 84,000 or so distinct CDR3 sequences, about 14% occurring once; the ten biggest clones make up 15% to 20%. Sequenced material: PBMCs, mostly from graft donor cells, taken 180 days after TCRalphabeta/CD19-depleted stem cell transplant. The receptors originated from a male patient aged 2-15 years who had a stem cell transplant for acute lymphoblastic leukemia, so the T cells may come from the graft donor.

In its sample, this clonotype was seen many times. The CDR3: CSASRSGGGAESFF. The CDR3 DNA is TGCAGTGCTAGCCGCTCAGGCGGGGGCGCAGAGTCGTTCTTC. The chain links TRBV20-1 to TRBJ2-1; maybe TRBD2 (7 bases). The germline CDR1 and CDR2 sequences are DFQATT and SNEGSKA (reference sequence). The V end was cut by 3 bases, the J end by 15 bases, with 24 bases between. The CDR3 consists of 14 residues.

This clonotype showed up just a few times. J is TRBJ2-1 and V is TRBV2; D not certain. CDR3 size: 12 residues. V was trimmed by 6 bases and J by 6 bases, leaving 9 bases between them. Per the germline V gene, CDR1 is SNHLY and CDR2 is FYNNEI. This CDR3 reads CASSPSANEQFF. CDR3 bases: TGTGCCAGCAGCCCCTCGGCCAATGAGCAGTTCTTC.

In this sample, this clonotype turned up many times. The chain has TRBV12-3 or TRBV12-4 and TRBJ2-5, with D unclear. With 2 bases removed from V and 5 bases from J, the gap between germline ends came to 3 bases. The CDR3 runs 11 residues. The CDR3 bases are TGTGCCAGCAGTTTATCTGAGACCCAGTACTTC. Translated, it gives CASSLSETQYF.

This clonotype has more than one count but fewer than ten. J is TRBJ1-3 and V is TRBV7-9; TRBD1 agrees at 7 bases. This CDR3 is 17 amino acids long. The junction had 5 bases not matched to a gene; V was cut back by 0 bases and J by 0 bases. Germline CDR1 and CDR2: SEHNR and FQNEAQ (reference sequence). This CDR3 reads CASSLAGTADSGNTIYF. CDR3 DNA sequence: TGTGCCAGCAGCTTAGCAGGGACAGCAGACTCTGGAAACACCATATATTTT.

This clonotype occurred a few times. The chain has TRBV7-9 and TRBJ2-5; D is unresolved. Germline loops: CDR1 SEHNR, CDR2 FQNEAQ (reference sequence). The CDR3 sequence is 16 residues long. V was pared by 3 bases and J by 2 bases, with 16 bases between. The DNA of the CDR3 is TGTGCCAGCAGCTTCCGCCCCTCTGGCCGACAAGAGACCCAGTACTTC. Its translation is CASSFRPSGRQETQYF.

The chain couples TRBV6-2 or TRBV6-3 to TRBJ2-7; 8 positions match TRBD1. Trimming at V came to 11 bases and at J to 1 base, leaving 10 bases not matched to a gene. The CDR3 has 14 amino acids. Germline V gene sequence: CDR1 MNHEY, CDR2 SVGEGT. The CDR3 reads CACSRQGRSYEQYF. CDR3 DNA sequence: TGTGCCTGTTCGCGACAGGGGAGGTCCTACGAGCAGTACTTC.

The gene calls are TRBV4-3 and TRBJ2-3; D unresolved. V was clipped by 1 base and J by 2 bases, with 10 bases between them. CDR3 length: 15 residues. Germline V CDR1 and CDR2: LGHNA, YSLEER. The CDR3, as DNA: TGCGCCAGCAGCCAAGTCGAGCTATTCACAGATACGCAGTATTTT. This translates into CASSQVELFTDTQYF.

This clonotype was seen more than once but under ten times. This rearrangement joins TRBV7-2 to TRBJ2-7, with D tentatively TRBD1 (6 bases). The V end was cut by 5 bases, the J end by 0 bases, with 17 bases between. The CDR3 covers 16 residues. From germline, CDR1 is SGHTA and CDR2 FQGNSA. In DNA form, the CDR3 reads TGTGCCAGCAGCCCAAAGGGGGTGGGTAGCTCCTACGAGCAGTACTTC. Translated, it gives CASSPKGVGSSYEQYF.

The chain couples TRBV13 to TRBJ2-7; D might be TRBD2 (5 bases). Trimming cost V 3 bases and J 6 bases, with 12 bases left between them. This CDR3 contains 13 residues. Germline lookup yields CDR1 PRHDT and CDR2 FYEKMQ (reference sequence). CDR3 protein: CASSLRAVPEQYF. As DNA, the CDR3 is TGTGCCAGCAGCTTGAGGGCGGTACCCGAGCAGTACTTC.

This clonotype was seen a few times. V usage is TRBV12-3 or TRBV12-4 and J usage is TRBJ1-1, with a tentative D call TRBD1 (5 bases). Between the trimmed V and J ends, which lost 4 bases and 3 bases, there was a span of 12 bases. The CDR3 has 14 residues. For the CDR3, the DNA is TGTGCCAGCAGTTGGGGCGCGGGCGACACTGAAGCTTTCTTT. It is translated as CASSWGAGDTEAFF.

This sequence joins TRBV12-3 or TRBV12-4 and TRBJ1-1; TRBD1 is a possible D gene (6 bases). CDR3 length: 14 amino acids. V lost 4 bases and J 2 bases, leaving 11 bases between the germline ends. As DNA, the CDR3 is TGTGCCAGCAGTTGGATGGGACAAAACACTGAAGCTTTCTTT. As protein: CASSWMGQNTEAFF.

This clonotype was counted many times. The CDR3 sequence is CASSLVASGVGSYEQYF. The CDR3 DNA is TGTGCCAGCAGCTTAGTGGCTAGCGGGGTCGGTTCCTACGAGCAGTACTTC. The chain is built from TRBV7-2 and TRBJ2-7, with 9 bases fitting TRBD2. CDR1 SGHTA and CDR2 FQGNSA come from the germline V gene. V shed 1 base, J shed 1 base, and the junction held 8 bases outside the gene matches. CDR3 length: 17 residues.

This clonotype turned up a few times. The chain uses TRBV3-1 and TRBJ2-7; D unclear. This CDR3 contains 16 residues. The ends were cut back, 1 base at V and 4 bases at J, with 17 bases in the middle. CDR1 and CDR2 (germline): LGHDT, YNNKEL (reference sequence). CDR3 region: CASSQVHSGPPYEQYF. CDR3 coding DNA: TGTGCCAGCAGCCAAGTTCACTCCGGACCCCCGTACGAGCAGTACTTC.

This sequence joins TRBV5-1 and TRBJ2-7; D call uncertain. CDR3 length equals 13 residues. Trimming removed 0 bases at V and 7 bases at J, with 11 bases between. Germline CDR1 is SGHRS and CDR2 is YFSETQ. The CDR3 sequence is CASSLAIPEEQYF. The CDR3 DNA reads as TGCGCCAGCAGCTTGGCCATCCCCGAAGAGCAGTACTTC.

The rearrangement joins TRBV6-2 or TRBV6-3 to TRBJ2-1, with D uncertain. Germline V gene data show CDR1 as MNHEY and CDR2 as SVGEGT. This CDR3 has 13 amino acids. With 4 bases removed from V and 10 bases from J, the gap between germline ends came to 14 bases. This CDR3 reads CASSSLPPLEQFF. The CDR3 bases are TGTGCCAGCAGTTCCCTGCCCCCGCTCGAGCAGTTCTTC.

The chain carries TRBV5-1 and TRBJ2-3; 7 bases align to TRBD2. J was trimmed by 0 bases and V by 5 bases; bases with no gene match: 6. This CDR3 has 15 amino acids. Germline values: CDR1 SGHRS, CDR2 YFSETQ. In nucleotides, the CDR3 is TGCGCCAGCAGAATGTCTAGCGGTAGCACAGATACGCAGTATTTT. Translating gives CASRMSSGSTDTQYF.

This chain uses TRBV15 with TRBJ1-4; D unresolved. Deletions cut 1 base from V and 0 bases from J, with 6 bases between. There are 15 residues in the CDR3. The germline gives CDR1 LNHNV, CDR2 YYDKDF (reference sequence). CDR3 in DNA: TGTGCCACCAGCAGAGTAATAGCAACTAATGAAAAACTGTTTTTT. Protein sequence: CATSRVIATNEKLFF.

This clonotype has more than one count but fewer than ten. The DNA of the CDR3 is TGTGCCACCAGTGATTGGGACAGGCCGAACTATGGCTACACCTTC. This gives the protein CATSDWDRPNYGYTF. The rearrangement links TRBV24-1 to TRBJ1-2, with 8 bases lining up with TRBD1. The CDR3 runs to 15 residues. V was pared by 2 bases and J by 2 bases, with 3 bases of the junction left unmatched. Germline assignment: CDR1 KGHDR and CDR2 SFDVKD.

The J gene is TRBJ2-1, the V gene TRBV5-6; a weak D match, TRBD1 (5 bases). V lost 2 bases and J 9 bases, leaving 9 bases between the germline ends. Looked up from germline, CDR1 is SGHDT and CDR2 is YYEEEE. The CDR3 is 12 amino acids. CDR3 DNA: TGTGCCAGCAGCTTAGGGGCGATTGAGCAGTTCTTC. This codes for CASSLGAIEQFF.

The CDR3 DNA is TGTGCCAGCAGCTCCGAGACTAGCTGGGATTACTATACGCAGTATTTT. This sequence encodes CASSSETSWDYYTQYF. The rearrangement links TRBV12-3 or TRBV12-4 to TRBJ2-3, with TRBD2 matching 7 bases. CDR3 length equals 16 residues. Germline trimming cut 6 bases from V and 7 bases from J; bases unmatched to any gene: 16.

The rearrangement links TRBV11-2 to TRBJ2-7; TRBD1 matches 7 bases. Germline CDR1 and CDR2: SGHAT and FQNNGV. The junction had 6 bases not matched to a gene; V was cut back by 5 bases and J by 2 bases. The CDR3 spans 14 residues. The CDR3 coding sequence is TGTGCCAGCAGCCAAGACAGGGCCCCCTACGAGCAGTACTTC. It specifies CASSQDRAPYEQYF.

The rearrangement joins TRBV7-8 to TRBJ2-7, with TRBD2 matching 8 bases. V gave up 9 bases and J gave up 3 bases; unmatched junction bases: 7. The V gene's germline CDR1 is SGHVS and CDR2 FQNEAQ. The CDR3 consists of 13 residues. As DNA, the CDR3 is TGTGCCAGTTTACGGGGGGGGTACTACGAGCAGTACTTC. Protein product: CASLRGGYYEQYF.

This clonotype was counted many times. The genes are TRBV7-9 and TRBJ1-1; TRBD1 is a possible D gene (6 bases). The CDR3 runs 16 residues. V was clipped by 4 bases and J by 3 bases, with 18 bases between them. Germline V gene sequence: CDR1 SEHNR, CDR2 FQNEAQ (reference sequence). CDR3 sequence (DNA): TGTGCCAGCAGCTCTACAGGGTCTTTTAACGACACTGAAGCTTTCTTT. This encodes CASSSTGSFNDTEAFF.

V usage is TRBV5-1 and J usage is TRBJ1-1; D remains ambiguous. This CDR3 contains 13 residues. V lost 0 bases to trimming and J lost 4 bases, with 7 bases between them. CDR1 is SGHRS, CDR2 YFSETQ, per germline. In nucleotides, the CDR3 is TGCGCCAGCAGCTTGGTCGGGGTCACTGAAGCTTTCTTT. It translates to CASSLVGVTEAFF.

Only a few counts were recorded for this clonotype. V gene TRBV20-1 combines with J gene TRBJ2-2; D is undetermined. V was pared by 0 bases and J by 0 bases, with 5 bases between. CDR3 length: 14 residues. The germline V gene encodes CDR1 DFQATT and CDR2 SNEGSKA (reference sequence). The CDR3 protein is CSARDRTNTGELFF. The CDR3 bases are TGCAGTGCTAGAGACAGGACGAACACCGGGGAGCTGTTTTTT.

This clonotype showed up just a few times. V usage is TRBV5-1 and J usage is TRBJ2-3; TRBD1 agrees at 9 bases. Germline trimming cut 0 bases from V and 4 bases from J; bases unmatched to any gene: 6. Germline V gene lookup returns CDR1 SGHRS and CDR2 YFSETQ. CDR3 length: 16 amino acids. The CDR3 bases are TGCGCCAGCAGCTTGGCCCCGGGACAGGGTGCAGATACGCAGTATTTT. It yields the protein CASSLAPGQGADTQYF.

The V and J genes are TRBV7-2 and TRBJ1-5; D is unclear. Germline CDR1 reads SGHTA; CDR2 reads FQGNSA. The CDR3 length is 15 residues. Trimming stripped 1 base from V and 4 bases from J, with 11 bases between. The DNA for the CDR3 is TGTGCCAGCAGCTTAGATTCCGCGGGAAATCAGCCCCAGCATTTT. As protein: CASSLDSAGNQPQHF.